This T cell receptor (beta chain) appears in the sequencing data of a study of patients and donors after allogeneic stem cell transplantation. TCRdb re-derived calls from the RT-PCR reads in MiXCR, one entry per CDR3 protein. The repertoire holds approximately 150,000 distinct CDR3 sequences, with over 35% as singletons. Trimming left V 5 bases short and J 4 bases short, with 16 bases between. The CDR3 is 15 residues long. Germline V gives CDR1 LGHNA, CDR2 YSLEER. The V and J genes are TRBV4-3 and TRBJ2-3, with D perhaps given as TRBD1 or TRBD2 (5 bases each). The TCR comes from a human donor who was either an allogeneic HSCT recipient or a stem cell or donor lymphocyte infusion donor (not recorded which). It is not recorded whose cells these are; they may come from a transplant donor. Sequencing was performed on blood, either unsorted or a sorted T cell fraction (not recorded which). The CDR3 spells CASSSQVGDADTQYF. The CDR3, as DNA: TGCGCCAGCAGCTCCCAGGTCGGGGACGCAGATACGCAGTATTTT.